Sequencing of this T cell receptor (beta chain) was carried out in a study of blood T cell repertoires in COVID-19. Overall study context: The origin of the acute and convalescent COVID-19 samples was the United States, Italy and Spain.

This CDR3 comprises 12 residues. J gave up 5 bases and V 5 bases, and 1 base lay outside the gene matches. Germline V CDR1 and CDR2: SGHVS, FNYEAQ. In the source study's methods: Estimated nucleated cell counts came from reference gene primer amplification. Clones were read by immunoSEQ multiplex PCR, and TCRdb kept only the in-frame ones, dropping some. V and J calls and clone size are given by that table; D and trimming were obtained from the DNA. The data hold 200,000 to 300,000 clones, with around nine tenths observed a single time. The chain combines TRBV7-6 with TRBJ2-3; 7 bases agree with TRBD2. The origin of this receptor is a woman in her twenties or thirties with acute COVID-19. The sample comprised PBMCs or T cells enriched from blood (not recorded which). The CDR3 coding sequence is TGTGCCAGCAGCCCGGGGGGAGATACGCAGTATTTT. Protein product: CASSPGGDTQYF.